These T cell receptor beta chains were read from a single sample in a study of blood T cell repertoires in COVID-19. Sequenced by immunoSEQ multiplex PCR; TCRdb stores in-frame clones only, minus some. Of 130,000 to 150,000 clones in the sample, over 65% were seen once. The sequenced sample was peripheral blood. These receptors originate from a human donor in a cohort sampled during active COVID-19. Each CDR3 is given with its conserved first and last residue. Each record gives: J gene, D gene, clone size, V gene, CDR3 DNA, CDR3 protein. A D gene is named only where the DNA matches it firmly. Not every row has a clone size; where given, it reads once, few, many or a size class.

j_gene: TRBJ1-4; d_gene: TRBD1; abundance: .; v_gene: TRBV19; CDR3nt: TGTGCCAGTGGGCGGACAGGGGAAGGTGAAAAACTGTTTTTT; CDR3aa: CASGRTGEGEKLFF
j_gene: TRBJ2-3; d_gene: TRBD2; abundance: .; v_gene: TRBV10-1; CDR3nt: TGCGCCAGCAGTGAGAATCTACTAGCGGGAGGCACAGATACGCAGTATTTT; CDR3aa: CASSENLLAGGTDTQYF
j_gene: TRBJ1-5; d_gene: .; abundance: .; v_gene: TRBV4-2; CDR3nt: TGTGCCAGCAGCCAAGATCTACGCAGCAATCAGCCCCAGCATTTT; CDR3aa: CASSQDLRSNQPQHF
j_gene: TRBJ2-1; d_gene: TRBD2; abundance: .; v_gene: TRBV11-2; CDR3nt: TGTGCCAGCAGCCCTATTAGCGGGTACAATGAGCAGTTCTTC; CDR3aa: CASSPISGYNEQFF
j_gene: TRBJ1-6; d_gene: .; abundance: .; v_gene: TRBV5-1; CDR3nt: TGCGCCAGCAGCTTGGAGGCAGGGGATTCACCCCTCCACTTT; CDR3aa: CASSLEAGDSPLHF
j_gene: TRBJ1-1; d_gene: .; abundance: .; v_gene: TRBV5-1; CDR3nt: TGCGCCAGCAGCTTGAAGTCAGGGACAAGTAGAACTGAAGCTTTCTTT; CDR3aa: CASSLKSGTSRTEAFF
j_gene: TRBJ1-6; d_gene: TRBD1; abundance: .; v_gene: TRBV7-9; CDR3nt: TGTGCCAGCAGCTTAGTGGACAGGGGTAATTCACCCCTCCACTTT; CDR3aa: CASSLVDRGNSPLHF
j_gene: TRBJ2-3; d_gene: .; abundance: .; v_gene: TRBV5-4; CDR3nt: TGTGCCAGCAGGCTAGCCTTCGGGACAGATACGCAGTATTTT; CDR3aa: CASRLAFGTDTQYF
j_gene: TRBJ2-5; d_gene: TRBD2; abundance: .; v_gene: TRBV4-2; CDR3nt: TGTGCCAGCAGCCAAGTTGACTCTAGCGGGGAGAAAGAGACCCAGTACTTC; CDR3aa: CASSQVDSSGEKETQYF
j_gene: TRBJ2-2; d_gene: .; abundance: .; v_gene: TRBV7-3; CDR3nt: TGTGCCAGCAGCTTAGAGCTAGCTCGGAACACCGGGGAGCTGTTTTTT; CDR3aa: CASSLELARNTGELFF
j_gene: TRBJ2-3; d_gene: .; abundance: .; v_gene: TRBV2; CDR3nt: TGTGCCAGCAGTGAGTCCGGGACTCTCACAGATACGCAGTATTTT; CDR3aa: CASSESGTLTDTQYF
j_gene: TRBJ2-1; d_gene: TRBD2; abundance: .; v_gene: TRBV28; CDR3nt: TGTGCCAGCACACTAGCGGGAGTCAATGAGCAGTTCTTC; CDR3aa: CASTLAGVNEQFF
j_gene: TRBJ2-7; d_gene: .; abundance: .; v_gene: TRBV28; CDR3nt: TGTGCCAGCAGTATGTACAGGGATTCTAGCGAGCAGTACTTC; CDR3aa: CASSMYRDSSEQYF
j_gene: TRBJ2-1; d_gene: TRBD2; abundance: .; v_gene: TRBV7-3; CDR3nt: TGTGCCTCCAAACTAGCGGGGGGCCACAATGAGCAGTTCTTC; CDR3aa: CASKLAGGHNEQFF
j_gene: TRBJ1-1; d_gene: TRBD1; abundance: .; v_gene: TRBV30; CDR3nt: TGTGCCTGGGGACAGGAAGAAGCTTTCTTT; CDR3aa: CAWGQEEAFF
j_gene: TRBJ1-1; d_gene: .; abundance: once; v_gene: TRBV7-2; CDR3nt: TGTGCCAGCAGCTTACGAGCGGGGCCAGGGGCCGGAGCTTTCTTT; CDR3aa: CASSLRAGPGAGAFF
j_gene: TRBJ1-2; d_gene: .; abundance: .; v_gene: TRBV7-9; CDR3nt: TGTGCCAGCAGTTCTGTTGTGGGGCCCTATGGCTACACCTTC; CDR3aa: CASSSVVGPYGYTF
j_gene: TRBJ2-3; d_gene: TRBD2; abundance: .; v_gene: TRBV19; CDR3nt: TGTGCCAGTAGTCCGGAGGGACTAGCGTCTCCAGCTACGCAGTATTTT; CDR3aa: CASSPEGLASPATQYF
j_gene: TRBJ2-1; d_gene: TRBD1; abundance: .; v_gene: TRBV11-2; CDR3nt: TGTGCCAGCAGCGTACGGCCAGGGACAGGATCTTACAATGAGCAGTTCTTC; CDR3aa: CASSVRPGTGSYNEQFF
j_gene: TRBJ2-1; d_gene: TRBD2; abundance: .; v_gene: TRBV5-1; CDR3nt: TGCGCCAGCAGCCCGGGAGCTAGCGGGGGGCCTTACAATGAGCAGTTCTTC; CDR3aa: CASSPGASGGPYNEQFF
j_gene: TRBJ1-2; d_gene: TRBD1; abundance: few; v_gene: TRBV5-4; CDR3nt: TGTGCCAGCAGCTTAATTGGACAGGGAACCTATGGCTACACCTTC; CDR3aa: CASSLIGQGTYGYTF
j_gene: TRBJ1-5; d_gene: TRBD1; abundance: once; v_gene: TRBV30; CDR3nt: TGTGCCTGGAGTGAAAAGGGGGCCCAGCCCCAGCATTTT; CDR3aa: CAWSEKGAQPQHF
j_gene: TRBJ2-5; d_gene: .; abundance: .; v_gene: TRBV11-3; CDR3nt: TGTGCCAGCAGCCTGGGCCCAATGGCGAAGACCCAGTACTTC; CDR3aa: CASSLGPMAKTQYF
j_gene: TRBJ1-4; d_gene: TRBD1; abundance: once; v_gene: TRBV2; CDR3nt: TGTGCCAGCAGTGAAGCGCTTCAGGGGGCAGGGGGTGAAAAACTGTTTTTT; CDR3aa: CASSEALQGAGGEKLFF
j_gene: TRBJ2-1; d_gene: TRBD2; abundance: .; v_gene: TRBV9; CDR3nt: TGTGCCAGCAGCGTATACCCCGGGACTAGCGGACACAATGAGCAGTTCTTC; CDR3aa: CASSVYPGTSGHNEQFF
j_gene: TRBJ2-3; d_gene: TRBD1; abundance: few; v_gene: TRBV11-2; CDR3nt: TGTGCCAGCAGCTTAGATTCTGGGACAGGGGGAGATACGCAGTATTTT; CDR3aa: CASSLDSGTGGDTQYF
j_gene: TRBJ1-5; d_gene: .; abundance: .; v_gene: TRBV28; CDR3nt: TGTGCCAGCAGTTTCGGCGCAGGCCACCAGCCCCAGCATTTT; CDR3aa: CASSFGAGHQPQHF
j_gene: TRBJ2-1; d_gene: TRBD2; abundance: .; v_gene: TRBV5-4; CDR3nt: TGTGCCAGCAGCCCCGCCCGTTCAGCGGGGGCTTACAATGAGCAGTTCTTC; CDR3aa: CASSPARSAGAYNEQFF
j_gene: TRBJ1-4; d_gene: TRBD1; abundance: .; v_gene: TRBV5-1; CDR3nt: TGCGCCAGCAGCCCGCCCGAGGGACAGGGGAGTGAAAAACTGTTTTTT; CDR3aa: CASSPPEGQGSEKLFF
j_gene: TRBJ2-3; d_gene: .; abundance: .; v_gene: TRBV6-6; CDR3nt: TGTGCCAGCTGTAGAGGCTCCACAGATACGCAGTATTTT; CDR3aa: CASCRGSTDTQYF
j_gene: TRBJ2-7; d_gene: TRBD1; abundance: few; v_gene: TRBV5-4; CDR3nt: TGTGCCAGCAGCGCCGGACAGGGGGCATCATACGAGCAGTACTTC; CDR3aa: CASSAGQGASYEQYF
j_gene: TRBJ2-2; d_gene: TRBD1; abundance: .; v_gene: TRBV2; CDR3nt: TGTGCCAGCAGTTTCCGACAGGGGGCGATTGCCGGGGAGCTGTTTTTT; CDR3aa: CASSFRQGAIAGELFF
j_gene: TRBJ2-1; d_gene: .; abundance: .; v_gene: TRBV19; CDR3nt: TGTGCCAGTAGTATAGGTAAGGTCAGCGGTGAGCAGTTCTTC; CDR3aa: CASSIGKVSGEQFF
j_gene: TRBJ2-7; d_gene: .; abundance: .; v_gene: TRBV14; CDR3nt: TGTGCCAGCAGCCAAGTTACAGGGTACGAGCAGTACTTC; CDR3aa: CASSQVTGYEQYF
j_gene: TRBJ2-1; d_gene: .; abundance: .; v_gene: TRBV15; CDR3nt: TGTGCCACCACCAGTTGGGGCCCAGGGAATGAGCAGTTCTTC; CDR3aa: CATTSWGPGNEQFF
j_gene: TRBJ2-7; d_gene: .; abundance: .; v_gene: TRBV5-4; CDR3nt: TGTGCCAGCAGCCACCCGGACAGCTACGAGCAGTACTTC; CDR3aa: CASSHPDSYEQYF
j_gene: TRBJ2-7; d_gene: .; abundance: .; v_gene: TRBV6-5; CDR3nt: TGTGCCAGCAGTTACCGAACGCCGAGCATCGGCGAGCAGTACTTC; CDR3aa: CASSYRTPSIGEQYF
j_gene: TRBJ2-1; d_gene: TRBD2; abundance: .; v_gene: TRBV19; CDR3nt: TGTGCCAGTAGTACATCCTCGGGACTAGCGAATATCAATGAGCAGTTCTTC; CDR3aa: CASSTSSGLANINEQFF
j_gene: TRBJ2-7; d_gene: TRBD2; abundance: .; v_gene: TRBV2; CDR3nt: TGTGCCAGCAGTGACGGTAGCGGGGGTCCAAGCTCCTACGAGCAGTACTTC; CDR3aa: CASSDGSGGPSSYEQYF
j_gene: TRBJ1-1; d_gene: .; abundance: .; v_gene: TRBV10-1; CDR3nt: TGCGCCAGCTACCATCAACCGGGACATAGGATTGGGACTGAAGCTTTCTTT; CDR3aa: CASYHQPGHRIGTEAFF
j_gene: TRBJ2-7; d_gene: .; abundance: .; v_gene: TRBV5-1; CDR3nt: TGCGCCAGCAGCATCGGACAGTCCTACGAGCAGTACTTC; CDR3aa: CASSIGQSYEQYF
j_gene: TRBJ1-1; d_gene: .; abundance: .; v_gene: TRBV19; CDR3nt: TGTGCCAGTAGTATGTACGGGTACGCTGCGAACACTGAAGCTTTCTTT; CDR3aa: CASSMYGYAANTEAFF